This is a list of T cell receptor beta chains from one sample in a study of response to subunit inactivated influenza vaccine. TCRdb analysed the RT-PCR reads with MiXCR anew, one entry per CDR3 protein. The data show about 570,000 distinct CDR3 sequences, approximately 10% seen once. These sequences were also reported in another study, on T cells expressing NK-cell markers.

Source: PBMCs from blood, taken on the day of vaccination. Receptor source: a man aged 50-59 years who received an inactivated influenza vaccine. Each CDR3 is given with its conserved first and last residue. The order of the fields is CDR3 protein, CDR3 DNA, D gene, J gene, clone size, V gene. The D gene is left open where the match is weak. The listing skips clone size in some rows; elsewhere it reads once, few, many or a size class.

CASSLEGGTNYGYTF,TGTGCCAGCAGCTTAGAGGGCGGTACTAACTATGGCTACACCTTC,NA,TRBJ1-2,few,TRBV11-2
CASSMSTDTQYF,TGTGCCAGCAGTATGTCCACAGATACGCAGTATTTT,NA,TRBJ2-3,NA,TRBV7-9
CSVEDPALPASTDTQYF,TGCAGCGTTGAAGATCCGGCGCTCCCGGCTAGCACAGATACGCAGTATTTT,NA,TRBJ2-3,many,TRBV29-1
CASSPSGSRAGELFF,TGCGCCAGCAGTCCGAGCGGGAGTCGAGCCGGGGAGCTGTTTTTT,TRBD2,TRBJ2-2,few,TRBV5-1
CASSPPLAGGPGDTQYF,TGTGCCAGCTCACCACCCCTAGCGGGAGGGCCAGGGGATACGCAGTATTTT,TRBD2,TRBJ2-3,few,TRBV18
CASSLYPREGLYEQYF,TGTGCCAGCAGCTTATATCCGCGGGAGGGCCTCTACGAGCAGTACTTC,TRBD2,TRBJ2-7,NA,TRBV7-6
CSSGQSNTEAFF,TGCAGCTCGGGACAGTCTAACACTGAAGCTTTCTTT,TRBD1,TRBJ1-1,NA,TRBV29-1
CATSPQPGGVSYNEQFF,TGTGCCACCAGTCCTCAGCCCGGGGGAGTCTCCTACAATGAGCAGTTCTTC,NA,TRBJ2-1,NA,TRBV15
CASSLVAGGRTGELFF,TGTGCCAGCAGCTTAGTGGCGGGGGGGCGTACCGGGGAGCTGTTTTTT,TRBD2,TRBJ2-2,many,TRBV7-2
CASSTQGASGVYNEQFF,TGTGCCAGCAGCACCCAGGGGGCTAGCGGGGTCTACAATGAGCAGTTCTTC,NA,TRBJ2-1,NA,TRBV7-2